This T cell receptor (beta chain) was captured in a study of OX40 agonist ivuxolimab in advanced cancers. For the study at large: Mean age approximately 66 years, range 23 to 79; 82.7% male. Among those treated, three patients had partial responses, one with hepatocellular carcinoma and two with cutaneous melanoma.

Libraries were prepared by immunoSEQ multiplex PCR; TCRdb keeps only in-frame clonotypes and omits some of them. The sample includes roughly 76,000 clones, approximately 85% of them seen just once. Trimming shortened V by 7 bases and J by 3 bases, and 8 bases separated the two germline ends. This CDR3 is 11 amino acids long. CDR1 and CDR2 from the germline V gene are DFQATT and SNEGSKA (reference sequence). Whole-study results and caveats: At 0.1 to 3.0 mg/kg and by week 6, CD4+ and CD8+ T cells in the blood had expanded clonally. On average, CD8+ T cells showed a greater number of expanded clones than CD4+.

Concerning this clone itself: Its matching antigen is unknown.

The sample was CD4+ or CD8+ T cells sorted from blood, taken in a trial of the OX40 agonist ivuxolimab. The V and J genes are TRBV20-1 and TRBJ2-3; D tentatively reads TRBD1 or TRBD2 (5 bases each). This TCR was sampled from an adult with an advanced solid tumor such as melanoma, head and neck, liver or kidney cancer. The CDR3 DNA reads TGCAGTGTGGGGGAAACAGATACGCAGTATTTT. As protein: CSVGETDTQYF.